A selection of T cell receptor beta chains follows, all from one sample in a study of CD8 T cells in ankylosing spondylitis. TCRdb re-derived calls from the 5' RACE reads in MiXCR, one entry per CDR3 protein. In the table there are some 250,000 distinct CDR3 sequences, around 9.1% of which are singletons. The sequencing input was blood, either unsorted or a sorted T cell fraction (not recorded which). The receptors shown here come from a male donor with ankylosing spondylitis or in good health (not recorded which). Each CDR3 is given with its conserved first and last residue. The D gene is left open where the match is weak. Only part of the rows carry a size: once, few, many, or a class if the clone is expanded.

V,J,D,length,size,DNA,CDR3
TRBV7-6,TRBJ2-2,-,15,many,TGTGCCAGCAGCTTCGGAACTAGGGGGGACGGGGAGCTGTTTTTT,CASSFGTRGDGELFF
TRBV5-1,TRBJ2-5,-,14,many,TGCGCCAGCAGCGAGAACGGGGGTAAAGAGACCCAGTACTTC,CASSENGGKETQYF
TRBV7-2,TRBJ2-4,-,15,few,TGTGCCAGCAGCTCCCCGGAGGGTGCCAAAAACATTCAGTACTTC,CASSSPEGAKNIQYF
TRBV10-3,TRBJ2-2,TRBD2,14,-,TGTGCCATCAGTGAGCGGGGGGACTCCGGGGAGCTGTTTTTT,CAISERGDSGELFF
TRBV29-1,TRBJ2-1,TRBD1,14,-,TGCAGCGTCGCAGGGGGCGAACAATACAATGAGCAGTTCTTC,CSVAGGEQYNEQFF
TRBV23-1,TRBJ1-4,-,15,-,TGCGCCAGCAGTCTCCGTGAGGGGACTAATGAAAAACTGTTTTTT,CASSLREGTNEKLFF
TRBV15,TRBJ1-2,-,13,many,TGTGCCACCAGCAGAGACAGGATCTATGGCTACACCTTC,CATSRDRIYGYTF
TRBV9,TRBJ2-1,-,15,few,TGTGCCAGCAGCGTAGGCACTATTAAGTACAATGAGCAGTTCTTC,CASSVGTIKYNEQFF
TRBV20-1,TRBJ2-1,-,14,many,TGCAGTGCACGAGACGGCAGACCAACGAATGAGCAGTTCTTC,CSARDGRPTNEQFF
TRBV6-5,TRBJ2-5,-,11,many,TGTGCCAGCAGTGCCCGAGAGACCCAGTACTTC,CASSARETQYF
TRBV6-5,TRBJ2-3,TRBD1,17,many,TGTGCCAGCAGTTTTTACCGGGACAGGGTGGGAAGAGATACGCAGTATTTT,CASSFYRDRVGRDTQYF
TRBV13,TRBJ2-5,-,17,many,TGTGCCAGCAGCTGGACCGGGACTGGTGATAGCGGCAAGACCCAGTACTTC,CASSWTGTGDSGKTQYF
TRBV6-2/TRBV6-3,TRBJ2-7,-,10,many,TGTGCCAGCGGATGGGGGGAGCAGTACTTC,CASGWGEQYF
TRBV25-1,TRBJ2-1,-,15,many,TGTGCCAGCAGTGCCCTAGGGGGGCTATACAATGAGCAGTTCTTC,CASSALGGLYNEQFF
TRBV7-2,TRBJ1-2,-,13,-,TGTGCCAGCAGCTTTACCCCGAGCAATGGCTACACCTTC,CASSFTPSNGYTF
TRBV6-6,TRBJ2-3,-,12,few,TGTGCCAGCAGTCTACAGAGCGCGGCGCAGTATTTT,CASSLQSAAQYF
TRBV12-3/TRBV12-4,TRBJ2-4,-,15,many,TGTGCCAGCAGTTTGACCCAGGGGGCCAAAAACATTCAGTACTTC,CASSLTQGAKNIQYF
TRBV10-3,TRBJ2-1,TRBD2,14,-,TGTGCCATCACTCCGGGGTCTAGCGGCGATGAGCAGTTCTTC,CAITPGSSGDEQFF
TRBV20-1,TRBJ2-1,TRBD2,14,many,TGCAGTGCCTCACTAGCGGGGGTCCGAGATGAGCAGTTCTTC,CSASLAGVRDEQFF
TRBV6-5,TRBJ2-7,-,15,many,TGTGCCAGCAGTTACGAGGCGGGCGCTACCTACGAGCAGTACTTC,CASSYEAGATYEQYF
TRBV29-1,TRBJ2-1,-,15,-,TGCAGCGTTGAGGTAGTACTCACTCTTCGGGATGAGCAGTTCTTC,CSVEVVLTLRDEQFF
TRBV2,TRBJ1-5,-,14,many,TGTGCCAGCAGATCTGGGATTAGCAATCAGCCCCAGCATTTT,CASRSGISNQPQHF
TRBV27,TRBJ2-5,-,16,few,TGTGCCAGCAGTCCTGAGGAGGGCCGGGTAGGAGAGACCCAGTACTTC,CASSPEEGRVGETQYF
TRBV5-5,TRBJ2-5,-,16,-,TGTGCCAGCAGCTTGGGCCAGGTCGTCGGCCAAGAGACCCAGTACTTC,CASSLGQVVGQETQYF
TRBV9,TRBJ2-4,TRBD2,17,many,TGTGCCAGCAGCCCCCAGCAGGAGGCTAGCGGGAGGAACATTCAGTACTTC,CASSPQQEASGRNIQYF
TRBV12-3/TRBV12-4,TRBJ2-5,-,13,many,TGTGCCAGCAGCTCCGGGACGGTAGAGACCCAGTACTTC,CASSSGTVETQYF
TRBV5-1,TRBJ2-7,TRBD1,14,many,TGCGCCAGCTTCACAGGGGAGCCCCCCTACGAGCAGTACTTC,CASFTGEPPYEQYF
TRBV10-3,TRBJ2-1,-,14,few,TGTGCCATCAGTGAAGGGGCTAGTTCCAATGAGCAGTTCTTC,CAISEGASSNEQFF
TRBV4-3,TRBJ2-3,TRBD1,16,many,TGCGCCAGCAGCCACTCCCCAGGGGGCCTCACAGATACGCAGTATTTT,CASSHSPGGLTDTQYF
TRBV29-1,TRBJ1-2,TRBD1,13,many,TGCAGCGTTGGGGCAGGGGGCAACTATGGCTACACCTTC,CSVGAGGNYGYTF
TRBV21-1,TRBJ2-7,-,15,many,TGTGCCAGCAGCAAAGCGCTAGGACAGTCCTACGAGCAGTACTTC,CASSKALGQSYEQYF
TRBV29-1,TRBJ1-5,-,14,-,TGCAGCGTTGCCTGGCAGGGTAGCAATCAGCCCCAGCATTTT,CSVAWQGSNQPQHF
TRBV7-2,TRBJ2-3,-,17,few,TGTGCCAGCAGCCCCCCCCCCTACCACGCAAGCACAGATACGCAGTATTTT,CASSPPPYHASTDTQYF
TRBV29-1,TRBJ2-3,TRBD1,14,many,TGCAGCGTGGATGGACAGGGGGGGACAGATACGCAGTATTTT,CSVDGQGGTDTQYF
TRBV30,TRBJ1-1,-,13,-,TGTGCCTGGACCGCTGACAGGAACACTGAAGCTTTCTTT,CAWTADRNTEAFF
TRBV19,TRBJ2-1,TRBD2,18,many,TGTGCCAGTAGTACCGGACTAGCGGGAGGGAGCTCCTACAATGAGCAGTTCTTC,CASSTGLAGGSSYNEQFF
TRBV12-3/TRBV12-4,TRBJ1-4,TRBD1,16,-,TGTGCCAGCAGTTTAGTTGGTCCAGGGGGGAATGAAAAACTGTTTTTT,CASSLVGPGGNEKLFF
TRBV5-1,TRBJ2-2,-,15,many,TGCGCCAGCAGCTTTAGCGGAGCGAACACCGGGGAGCTGTTTTTT,CASSFSGANTGELFF
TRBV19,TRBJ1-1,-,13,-,TGTGCCAGTCAACTCAGGGAGAACACTGAAGCTTTCTTT,CASQLRENTEAFF
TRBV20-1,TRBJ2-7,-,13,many,TGCAGTGCTACACAACAGGGAACCTACGAGCAGTACTTC,CSATQQGTYEQYF
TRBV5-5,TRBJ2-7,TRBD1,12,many,TGTGCCAGCAGCTTCACAGGGGACGAGCAGTACTTC,CASSFTGDEQYF
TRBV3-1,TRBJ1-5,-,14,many,TGTGCCAGCAGCCAGAGAGGGGGGAATCAGCCCCAGCATTTT,CASSQRGGNQPQHF